Described below is a single T cell receptor (beta chain) sequence and its context. This entry belongs to a study of blood T cell repertoires in COVID-19. Under the authors' procedure: Counts of nucleated cells, estimated from reference gene primer amplification, were obtained. Generated by immunoSEQ multiplex PCR, the TCRdb table keeps only in-frame clones and is missing some. V and J calls and clone size come straight from that table; D and trimming were deduced from the DNA. The sample records under 300,000 clones, about 83% being singletons. The CDR3 extends over 17 amino acids. V shed 3 bases, J shed 1 base, and the junction held 10 bases outside the gene matches. Germline V gene sequence: CDR1 LNHDA, CDR2 SQIVND (reference sequence).

J is TRBJ1-1 and V is TRBV19, with TRBD1 identical over 8 bases. The sample consisted of peripheral blood. This receptor was obtained from a man older than 75 with acute or convalescent COVID-19. As DNA, the CDR3 is TGTGCCAGTAGTATGTTCAAGGGAGACAGGGGGAACACTGAAGCTTTCTTT. It codes for CASSMFKGDRGNTEAFF. The variable domain in full, with the rest retrieved from reference TRBV19 and TRBJ1-1, is DGGITQSPKYLFRKEGQNVTLSCEQNLNHDAMYWYRQDPGQGLRLIYYSQIVNDFQKGDIAEGYSVSREKKESFPLTVTSAQKNPTAFYLCASSMFKGDRGNTEAFFGQGTRLTVV.